These 30 T cell receptor beta chains share one sample of origin, sequenced in a study of T cell repertoires in cytomegalovirus infection. These receptors' antigens are unknown. TCRdb passed the reads through MiXCR, listing each CDR3 protein once. The sample has about 500,000 distinct CDR3 sequences, 33% seen once. Sequencing was performed on cultured PBMCs, taken from culture after CMV antigen stimulation. All receptors derive from a human donor in good health (CMV status not recorded). Some clones in this sample may be carry-over from other donors' samples.

This chain uses TRBV5-1 with TRBJ2-1, with D tentatively TRBD1 (6 bases). The CDR3 is 13 residues long. The V and J ends lost 4 bases and 3 bases respectively, with 8 bases between them. In germline, CDR1 is SGHRS, CDR2 YFSETQ. CDR3 protein: CASSGDNYNEQFF. CDR3 bases: TGCGCCAGCAGCGGGGACAACTACAATGAGCAGTTCTTC.

This chain uses TRBV6-1 with TRBJ1-3; no definite D call. Germline V gives CDR1 MNHNS, CDR2 SASEGT. This CDR3 comprises 15 residues. With 2 bases removed from V and 4 bases from J, the gap between germline ends came to 12 bases. The CDR3 nucleotides read TGTGCCAGCAGTGAACAAATTAGAAAGGGAAACACCATATATTTT. Protein sequence: CASSEQIRKGNTIYF.

This clonotype was seen more than once but under ten times. This chain uses TRBV19 with TRBJ2-3, with 10 bases identical to TRBD2. The CDR3 loop spans 15 amino acids. Unmatched junction bases numbered 3, after V lost 6 bases and J lost 0 bases. Germline CDR1 LNHDA, CDR2 SQIVND (reference sequence). The DNA of the CDR3 is TGTGCCAGTAGGAGGACTAGCGGTAGCACAGATACGCAGTATTTT. This encodes CASRRTSGSTDTQYF.

The J gene is TRBJ2-3, the V gene TRBV7-2; 9 bases match TRBD2. The V segment lost 5 bases and the J segment 5 bases; nucleotides outside the gene matches: 8. This CDR3 has 15 amino acids. CDR1 SGHTA and CDR2 FQGNSA come from the germline V gene. In DNA form, the CDR3 reads TGTGCCAGCAGCCGAGGCCAGCGGGAGGTAGATACGCAGTATTTT. Its protein product is CASSRGQREVDTQYF.

The chain employs TRBV19 and TRBJ2-2, with TRBD2 matching 9 bases. With V trimmed by 7 bases and J by 4 bases, 7 bases remained unmatched. The germline gives CDR1 LNHDA, CDR2 SQIVND (reference sequence). The CDR3 has 15 residues. CDR3 in amino acids: CASNQAGGVTGELFF. Here the CDR3 DNA reads TGTGCCAGTAACCAGGCGGGAGGGGTCACCGGGGAGCTGTTTTTT.

This chain uses TRBV20-1 with TRBJ2-5; 8 bases fit TRBD2. After removal of 3 bases from V and 1 base from J, the junction contained 7 bases not matched to a gene. CDR3 length: 15 residues. Germline CDR1 DFQATT, CDR2 SNEGSKA (reference sequence). The CDR3 DNA follows: TGCAGTGCTAGGTCGACTAGCGTGCTCCAAGAGACCCAGTACTTC. Protein: CSARSTSVLQETQYF.

J is TRBJ2-1 and V is TRBV20-1, with TRBD2 matching 8 bases. The germline V gene encodes CDR1 DFQATT and CDR2 SNEGSKA (reference sequence). This CDR3 has 14 residues. CDR3 DNA sequence: TGCAGCACTAACCCGGGACTAGGCTACAATGAGCAGTTCTTC. This gives the protein CSTNPGLGYNEQFF.

This clonotype appeared many times. The chain links TRBV7-2 to TRBJ2-7, with TRBD2 matching 7 bases. This CDR3 has 15 residues. J gave up 0 bases and V 3 bases, and 5 bases lay outside the gene matches. From germline, CDR1 is SGHTA and CDR2 FQGNSA. This CDR3 is CASSFGASGSYEQYV. CDR3 nucleotides: TGTGCCAGCAGCTTCGGGGCTAGCGGCTCCTACGAGCAGTACGTC.

The V and J genes are TRBV28 and TRBJ2-2; possibly TRBD1 for D (6 bases). V was cut by 4 bases and J by 7 bases, with 13 bases left in between. This CDR3 spans 14 amino acids. In germline, CDR1 is MDHEN, CDR2 SYDVKM. CDR3 DNA sequence: TGTGCCAGCAGTTCCACAGGGATTCACGGGGAGCTGTTTTTT. Protein: CASSSTGIHGELFF.

This clonotype was picked up a small number of times. V gene TRBV4-1 combines with J gene TRBJ2-1; 10 bases map to TRBD2. CDR3 length: 17 amino acids. Germline CDR1 reads MGHRA; CDR2 reads YSYEKL. V trimming: 5 bases; J trimming: 8 bases; junction bases outside the gene matches: 15. The CDR3 DNA is TGCGCCAGCAGCTCCCGTCGCACTAGCGGGATTTTGGATGAGCAGTTCTTC. Translated, it gives CASSSRRTSGILDEQFF.

This sequence joins TRBV28 and TRBJ1-1, with D unclear. The V gene lost 5 bases and the J gene lost 8 bases, with 6 bases spanning the gap. Germline V CDR1 and CDR2: MDHEN, SYDVKM. CDR3 length: 10 amino acids. The CDR3 sequence: CASSMGEAFF. Here the CDR3 DNA reads TGTGCCAGCAGTATGGGAGAAGCTTTCTTT.

The V and J genes are TRBV11-2 and TRBJ2-3; no clear D. V lost 4 bases and J 5 bases, leaving 10 bases between the germline ends. This CDR3 spans 13 amino acids. Germline CDR1 is SGHAT and CDR2 is FQNNGV. The CDR3 DNA is TGTGCCAGCAGCTCCCCTAAGGAAGATACGCAGTATTTT. It encodes CASSSPKEDTQYF.

In its sample, this clonotype was seen once. The genes are TRBV11-2 and TRBJ2-2; no firm D call. CDR3 length: 13 amino acids. Germline CDR1 is SGHAT and CDR2 is FQNNGV. The V and J ends lost 2 bases and 7 bases respectively, with 8 bases between them. The CDR3 DNA follows: TGTGCCAGCAGCTTACCCCGTAGCGGGGAGCTGTTTTTT. Translating gives CASSLPRSGELFF.

The chain recombines TRBV4-3 with TRBJ2-5, with 8 bases fitting TRBD1. The CDR3 consists of 15 residues. The V and J ends lost 2 bases and 4 bases, in that order; junction bases with no gene match: 6. The germline V gene encodes CDR1 LGHNA and CDR2 YSLEER. DNA for the CDR3: TGCGCCAGCAGCCAAACGGACAGGGCGTTAGAGACCCAGTACTTC. Translating it yields CASSQTDRALETQYF.

This clonotype was seen only a few times. The chain couples TRBV6-6 to TRBJ2-3; D might be TRBD1 or TRBD2, each matching 6 bases. The CDR3 runs 17 residues. The V end lost 6 bases, the J end lost 3 bases, and 22 bases lay between the germline ends. Germline loops: CDR1 MNHNY, CDR2 SVGAGI (reference sequence). This CDR3 reads CASSQIRLEGVTDTQYF. For the CDR3, the DNA is TGTGCCAGCAGCCAAATACGACTGGAGGGGGTGACAGATACGCAGTATTTT.

This rearrangement joins TRBV7-3 to TRBJ2-1, with 8 bases fitting TRBD2. The length of the CDR3 is 15 residues. CDR1 and CDR2 (germline): SGHTA, FQGTGA. V was clipped by 3 bases and J by 4 bases; unmatched bases: 5. As DNA, the CDR3 is TGTGCCAGCAGCTTGGGGGGACTAGGGTACAATGAGCAGTTCTTC. Translation gives CASSLGGLGYNEQFF.

There are a few counts of this clonotype. This chain connects TRBV6-5 to TRBJ2-1; TRBD2 matches 10 bases. Looked up from germline, CDR1 is MNHEY and CDR2 is SVGAGI. V was clipped by 5 bases and J by 2 bases; unmatched bases: 15. The length of the CDR3 is 19 residues. The CDR3 bases are TGTGCCAGCAGTCCCAGGACTAGCGGAGGTTCCTTAACCTACAATGAGCAGTTCTTC. Amino acids: CASSPRTSGGSLTYNEQFF.

There are many counts of this clonotype. This chain connects TRBV12-3 or TRBV12-4 to TRBJ1-2, with D maybe TRBD1 (6 bases). V was pared by 2 bases and J by 4 bases, with 14 bases between. The CDR3 spans 15 residues. The DNA for the CDR3 is TGTGCCAGCAGTTTAAGGGGGGCTCAGGTCTATGGCTACACCTTC. The encoded protein is CASSLRGAQVYGYTF.

This clonotype was observed a handful of times. This chain connects TRBV5-1 to TRBJ1-1; D perhaps matches TRBD1 (5 bases). Trimming shortened V by 3 bases and J by 0 bases, and 24 bases separated the two germline ends. There are 19 residues in the CDR3. The germline V gene encodes CDR1 SGHRS and CDR2 YFSETQ. CDR3 loop: CASSSGEVSGWRMNTEAFF. For the CDR3, the DNA is TGCGCCAGCAGCTCGGGGGAAGTAAGCGGGTGGCGGATGAACACTGAAGCTTTCTTT.

This clonotype was seen a handful of times. The chain uses TRBV6-2 or TRBV6-3 and TRBJ1-5; 12 nucleotides match TRBD1. CDR3 length equals 17 residues. The trim removed 2 bases at V and 3 bases at J, leaving 5 bases unmatched. Germline CDR1 and CDR2: MNHEY and SVGEGT. CDR3 loop: CASSYPGQGALNQPQHF. Here the CDR3 DNA reads TGTGCCAGCAGTTACCCGGGACAGGGGGCTCTCAATCAGCCCCAGCATTTT.

The gene calls are TRBV20-1 and TRBJ2-5, with TRBD1 identical over 7 bases. Germline V CDR1 and CDR2: DFQATT, SNEGSKA (reference sequence). This CDR3 has 15 amino acids. V was clipped by 0 bases and J by 4 bases; unmatched bases: 8. In DNA, the CDR3 is TGCAGTGCTAGAGATCCGAGACAGGGCGGAGAGACCCAGTACTTC. Amino acids: CSARDPRQGGETQYF.

The V gene is TRBV20-1, the J gene TRBJ2-7; D possibly corresponds to TRBD2 (5 bases). The CDR3 covers 13 residues. Germline V gene lookup returns CDR1 DFQATT and CDR2 SNEGSKA (reference sequence). CDR3 loop: CSARRPPANEQYF. In DNA form, the CDR3 reads TGCAGCGCGAGGAGGCCCCCAGCCAACGAGCAGTACTTC.

This clonotype was counted between two and nine times. The rearrangement joins TRBV7-6 to TRBJ2-5; no clear D. Trimming took off 2 bases at V and 5 bases at J, with 15 bases between the two ends. The CDR3 runs 15 residues. The germline gives CDR1 SGHVS, CDR2 FNYEAQ. The CDR3 loop reads CASSLYGEVRETQYF. The CDR3 DNA follows: TGTGCCAGCAGCTTATATGGGGAAGTGAGGGAGACCCAGTACTTC.

V gene TRBV30 combines with J gene TRBJ2-1, with 13 bases matching TRBD2. After removal of 6 bases from V and 6 bases from J, the junction contained 11 bases not matched to a gene. This CDR3 spans 16 amino acids. The germline gives CDR1 GTSNPN, CDR2 SVGIG (reference sequence). The CDR3 bases are TGTGCCTGCTATGCCGGGACTAGCGGGACGATCAATGAGCAGTTCTTC. Translated, it gives CACYAGTSGTINEQFF.

The chain combines TRBV4-3 with TRBJ1-2; D ambiguous. The germline gives CDR1 LGHNA, CDR2 YSLEER. This CDR3 has 15 amino acids. Trimming left V 0 bases short and J 0 bases short, with 8 bases between. Here the CDR3 DNA reads TGCGCCAGCAGCCAAGAGGCCAGAGCTAACTATGGCTACACCTTC. It specifies CASSQEARANYGYTF.

In its sample, this clonotype was seen a few times. The rearrangement uses TRBV7-6 and TRBJ2-2; 7 bases agree with TRBD2. CDR1 is SGHVS and CDR2 is FNYEAQ in the germline V gene. V lost 5 bases and J lost 4; bases outside the gene matches: 10. CDR3 length: 16 amino acids. The DNA of the CDR3 is TGTGCCAGCAGCCCAACGACTAGCATGGCCACCGGGGAGCTGTTTTTT. Protein: CASSPTTSMATGELFF.

This clonotype came up many times. The V call is TRBV7-2, the J call TRBJ2-1, with 7 bases that match TRBD1. Germline V CDR1 and CDR2: SGHTA, FQGNSA. Germline trimming cut 4 bases from V and 4 bases from J; bases unmatched to any gene: 7. The CDR3 has 15 amino acids. CDR3 amino acids: CASSSRDRAYNEQFF. Here the CDR3 DNA reads TGTGCCAGCAGCTCCCGGGACAGAGCTTACAATGAGCAGTTCTTC.

This clonotype occurred a few times. This chain links TRBV10-3 with TRBJ1-2, with no clear D. Per germline, CDR1 ENHRY and CDR2 SYGVKD. This CDR3 contains 14 residues. The V end lost 2 bases, the J end lost 4 bases, and 11 bases lay between the germline ends. CDR3 DNA: TGTGCCATCAGTGAGGAGTCCAGCATCTATGGCTACACCTTC. Protein: CAISEESSIYGYTF.

V usage is TRBV10-3 and J usage is TRBJ2-1; the D is unclear. The CDR3 has 13 residues. V was cut by 3 bases and J by 5 bases, with 8 bases left in between. Per the germline V gene, CDR1 is ENHRY and CDR2 is SYGVKD. Here the CDR3 reads CAISELENNEQFF. As DNA, the CDR3 is TGTGCCATCAGTGAACTGGAAAACAATGAGCAGTTCTTC.

The genes are TRBV6-1 and TRBJ2-3, with no clear D. The CDR3 is 14 amino acids. Germline CDR1 reads MNHNS; CDR2 reads SASEGT. The V gene lost 7 bases and the J gene lost 1 base, with 12 bases spanning the gap. The CDR3, as DNA: TGTGCCAGCATGTCGCGAGGTCGCACAGATACGCAGTATTTT. It specifies CASMSRGRTDTQYF.